Following are 9 T cell receptor beta chains from one sample sequenced in a study of T cells expressing NK-cell markers (dated by TCRdb to about 2020). Libraries came from 5' RACE. Sequencer: Illumina HiSeq 2000. One entry per CDR3 protein sequence results from the TCRdb reprocessing of the reads, with DNA left out. The sample's table lists a count of a few hundred thousand distinct CDR3 sequences. The ten most abundant clones make up roughly 3.4% of the sample. Sequencing was carried out using blood T cells: a sorted CD56 or NKG2C T cell subset, CD4+ or CD8+ T cells, or bulk PBMC T cells (not recorded which). These receptors came from a man between 18 and 35 years old in good health. Donor details come from another sample of the same person, matched by shared clones.

The rearrangement links TRBV12-3 or TRBV12-4 to TRBJ2-3; lacking DNA, the TRBD1 call made by TCRdb goes unchecked. The CDR3 consists of 15 residues. CDR3: CASSPRGAGTDTQYF.

The chain links TRBV24-1 to TRBJ2-5; TCRdb lists TRBD2, though no DNA is available to test this call. The CDR3 loop spans 17 amino acids. The germline V gene has CDR1 KGHDR and CDR2 SFDVKD. Here the CDR3 reads CATSDPGLAGVVETQYF.

The chain carries TRBV12-3 or TRBV12-4 and TRBJ2-7; no DNA is available, so the TRBD2 call from TCRdb remains unchecked. This CDR3 comprises 15 residues. The CDR3 here is CASTQRGAGWHEQYF.

V and J are TRBV19 and TRBJ1-1; TCRdb selects TRBD1, and the lack of DNA leaves this call unchecked. This CDR3 region has 15 residues. Germline V gene lookup returns CDR1 LNHDA and CDR2 SQIVND (reference sequence). This chain's CDR3 is CASRNDRGIFTEAFF.

The rearrangement links TRBV20-1 to TRBJ2-5. Germline V gene lookup returns CDR1 DFQATT and CDR2 SNEGSKA (reference sequence). The CDR3 extends over 12 amino acids. CDR3 sequence reads: CSAQPSLETQYF.

The genes are TRBV6-1 and TRBJ1-5. Per germline, CDR1 MNHNS and CDR2 SASEGT. This CDR3 spans 15 amino acids. This CDR3 is CASRAGLAPNQPQHF.

The CDR3 sequence is CASSYGSPRVGRYEQYF. The chain couples TRBV6-2 or TRBV6-3 to TRBJ2-7. Germline loops: CDR1 MNHEY, CDR2 SVGEGT. CDR3 length equals 17 residues.

The chain joins TRBV5-1 to TRBJ1-6; TCRdb picks TRBD1, but there is no DNA to check that call. The CDR3 loop spans 16 amino acids. The germline V gene has CDR1 SGHRS and CDR2 YFSETQ. The CDR3 is CASSLDTGTGRSPLHF.

The CDR3 reads CASFSSRATDTQYF. The chain carries TRBV6-1 and TRBJ2-3. Germline values: CDR1 MNHNS, CDR2 SASEGT. The CDR3 totals 14 residues.